The 27 T cell receptor beta chains listed next were all sequenced from one sample in a study of blood T cell repertoires in COVID-19. TCRdb keeps only in-frame clones here, not all; method: immunoSEQ multiplex PCR. This table holds some 200,000 clones, about nine tenths found once. Source material: PBMCs or T cells enriched from blood (not recorded which). Source of these receptors: a woman aged 40 to 55 with acute COVID-19.

The chain links TRBV7-3 to TRBJ1-3; D remains unclear. The germline gives CDR1 SGHTA, CDR2 FQGTGA. There are 13 residues in the CDR3. The V gene lost 2 bases and the J gene lost 2 bases, with 4 bases spanning the gap. CDR3 amino acids: CASSLQAGNTIYF. For the CDR3, the DNA is TGTGCCAGCAGCTTACAGGCTGGAAACACCATATATTTT.

The chain employs TRBV19 and TRBJ1-1; D is unresolved. V was shortened by 1 base and J by 5 bases, with 14 bases between the two germline ends. The CDR3 is made up of 15 amino acids. Germline assignment: CDR1 LNHDA and CDR2 SQIVND (reference sequence). In nucleotides, the CDR3 is TGTGCCAGTAGTATAGTCCCGGGGTCGGGGACTGAAGCTTTCTTT. It encodes CASSIVPGSGTEAFF.

The sample holds one count of this clone. This chain joins TRBV6-5 and TRBJ2-7; D perhaps matches TRBD1 (6 bases). Germline V gene lookup returns CDR1 MNHEY and CDR2 SVGAGI. This CDR3 is built from 14 residues. With 7 bases removed from V and 5 bases from J, the gap between germline ends came to 18 bases. Here the CDR3 reads CASKPYLAGDEQYF. The DNA of the CDR3 is TGTGCCAGCAAACCCTACCTTGCAGGGGACGAGCAGTACTTC.

This chain uses TRBV18 with TRBJ1-6; TRBD1 aligns across 8 bases. The CDR3 is made up of 14 amino acids. J lost 8 bases, V lost 3 bases, and 3 bases had no gene match. Germline V lookup: CDR1 KGHSH, CDR2 LQKENI. The DNA for the CDR3 is TGTGCCAGCTCACCCGACAGGGGTGATTCACCCCTCCACTTT. Translation: CASSPDRGDSPLHF. Variable domain in full (rest from reference TRBV18 and TRBJ1-6): NAGVMQNPRHLVRRRGQEARLRCSPMKGHSHVYWYRQLPEEGLKFMVYLQKENIIDESGMPKERFSAEFPKEGPSILRIQQVVRGDSAAYFCASSPDRGDSPLHFGNGTRLTVT.

The rearrangement uses TRBV5-1 and TRBJ1-2; 8 bases are shared with TRBD1. Germline CDR1 and CDR2: SGHRS and YFSETQ. After removal of 4 bases from V and 6 bases from J, the junction contained 5 bases not matched to a gene. The CDR3 consists of 13 residues. Here the CDR3 reads CASSATGGDGYTF. CDR3 nucleotide sequence: TGCGCCAGCAGCGCCACAGGGGGTGATGGCTACACCTTC.

The chain uses TRBV5-6 and TRBJ2-2; weak D call: TRBD1 (6 bases). The germline CDR1 and CDR2 sequences are SGHDT and YYEEEE. The CDR3 is made up of 19 amino acids. The V and J ends lost 2 bases and 5 bases respectively, with 25 bases between them. CDR3 in DNA: TGTGCCAGCAGCTTACTCCGGGACACCCATACAGGCGGAACCGGGGAGCTGTTTTTT. Amino acid sequence: CASSLLRDTHTGGTGELFF.

The chain carries TRBV11-1 and TRBJ2-5, with 9 bases that match TRBD2. This CDR3 spans 15 amino acids. The germline CDR1 and CDR2 sequences are SGHAT and FQDESV (reference sequence). The junction had 3 bases not matched to a gene; V was cut back by 1 base and J by 3 bases. DNA of the CDR3: TGTGCCAGCAGCTTAGGTAGCGGGGGAAAAGAGACCCAGTACTTC. Encoded protein: CASSLGSGGKETQYF.

This rearrangement joins TRBV6-5 to TRBJ1-5; D gene unclear. The CDR3 is made up of 13 amino acids. Per the germline V gene, CDR1 is MNHEY and CDR2 is SVGAGI. Trimming stripped 2 bases from V and 6 bases from J, with 8 bases between. CDR3 loop: CASSYRRGQPQHF. The DNA of the CDR3 is TGTGCCAGCAGTTACCGAAGAGGTCAGCCCCAGCATTTT.

The genes are TRBV5-4 and TRBJ2-5; TRBD1 matches at 10 bases. With 4 bases clipped from V and 5 bases from J, the junction kept 5 bases outside the gene matches. The CDR3 extends over 14 amino acids. Germline CDR1 and CDR2: SGHNT and YYREEE (reference sequence). The DNA for the CDR3 is TGTGCCAGCAGCAGCCCGGGACAGGGGGAGACCCAGTACTTC. Residues: CASSSPGQGETQYF.

This rearrangement joins TRBV9 to TRBJ1-2; D is uncertain. Trimming removed 3 bases from V and 0 bases from J, with 15 bases in between. The CDR3 spans 16 residues. CDR1 is SGDLS, CDR2 YYNGEE, per germline. CDR3 nucleotide sequence: TGTGCCAGCAGCGAGTCCCTGGAGGGCGCTAACTATGGCTACACCTTC. It specifies CASSESLEGANYGYTF.

This clone was seen only once. V and J are TRBV5-1 and TRBJ1-2; 7 bases map to TRBD1. The V gene's germline CDR1 is SGHRS and CDR2 YFSETQ. The J segment lost 10 bases and the V segment lost 4 bases, leaving 16 bases of the junction unmatched. The CDR3 is 15 residues long. The CDR3 here is CASSPIGQEGTSYTF. The CDR3 DNA is TGCGCCAGCAGCCCGATAGGACAGGAAGGGACCTCCTACACCTTC.

The CDR3 here is CASRTGAGELFF. The CDR3 DNA sequence: TGCGCCAGCAGGACAGGTGCCGGGGAGCTGTTTTTT. The chain combines TRBV5-1 with TRBJ2-2; tentatively, D is TRBD1 (6 bases). CDR1 and CDR2 (germline): SGHRS, YFSETQ. Trimming left V 5 bases short and J 6 bases short, with 8 bases between. The length of the CDR3 is 12 residues.

V gene TRBV2 combines with J gene TRBJ1-2, with D perhaps TRBD1 (6 bases). The V gene lost 7 bases and the J gene lost 8 bases, with 14 bases spanning the gap. This CDR3 contains 12 residues. Germline CDR1 and CDR2: SNHLY and FYNNEI. In DNA, the CDR3 is TGTGCCAGCAACCAGGACAGAAGAGGCTACACCTTC. It yields the protein CASNQDRRGYTF.

The J gene is TRBJ1-1, the V gene TRBV15; 8 bases are shared with TRBD1. The ends lost 3 bases at V and 5 bases at J; junction bases unmatched: 5. There are 14 residues in the CDR3. Germline lookup yields CDR1 LNHNV and CDR2 YYDKDF (reference sequence). The CDR3 DNA is TGTGCCACCAGCAGTCAGGGGGCGCGGACTGAAGCTTTCTTT. Its translation: CATSSQGARTEAFF.

The chain links TRBV5-4 to TRBJ2-5, with 8 nucleotides matching TRBD1. Germline V gives CDR1 SGHNT, CDR2 YYREEE (reference sequence). Trimming cost V 3 bases and J 9 bases; bases outside gene matches: 7. The CDR3 contains 13 residues. The CDR3 sequence is CASSSTGQGPQYF. The DNA of the CDR3 is TGTGCCAGCAGCTCGACAGGACAGGGCCCCCAGTACTTC.

This clone was observed a few times. The genes are TRBV5-1 and TRBJ1-2; D is possibly TRBD1 (5 bases). The CDR3 is 14 amino acids. Trimming removed 3 bases from V and 3 bases from J, with 12 bases in between. Germline-derived CDR1 and CDR2 are SGHRS and YFSETQ. As DNA, the CDR3 is TGCGCCAGCAGCTACGACTGGGGGGACTATGGCTACACCTTC. It encodes CASSYDWGDYGYTF.

This chain links TRBV12-2 with TRBJ2-5; the table's D gene call, TRBD1, was not cross checked with the DNA. TRBV12-2 is designated a pseudogene. This CDR3 region has 15 residues. CDR3 DNA sequence: TGTGCAAGTCGCTTAGGTGGGCCCGTTGAAATGACCCAGTACTTC. Amino acid sequence: CASRLGGPVEMTQYF.

The gene calls are TRBV11-1 and TRBJ2-2; TRBD1 aligns across 8 bases. With V trimmed by 5 bases and J by 8 bases, 10 bases remained unmatched. The CDR3 extends over 15 amino acids. Germline loops: CDR1 SGHAT, CDR2 FQDESV (reference sequence). The CDR3 spells CASSIDRGAWGELFF. The DNA of the CDR3 is TGTGCCAGCAGCATCGACAGGGGCGCATGGGGGGAGCTGTTTTTT.

The chain employs TRBV4-3 and TRBJ2-5, with a tentative D call TRBD2 (5 bases). The CDR3 runs 17 residues. The V end was cut by 1 base, the J end by 5 bases, with 20 bases between. Germline V lookup: CDR1 LGHNA, CDR2 YSLEER. CDR3: CASSQAIAGGKRETQYF. The CDR3, as DNA: TGCGCCAGCAGCCAAGCAATCGCTGGAGGAAAGCGGGAGACCCAGTACTTC.

This chain connects TRBV10-3 to TRBJ1-1, with 7 nucleotides matching TRBD1. CDR3 length: 14 residues. J lost 4 bases, V lost 6 bases, and 8 bases had no gene match. The germline V gene encodes CDR1 ENHRY and CDR2 SYGVKD. The CDR3 nucleotides are TGTGCCATCAGCCAGGACAGACAGGGCACTGAAGCTTTCTTT. Translated: CAISQDRQGTEAFF.

This sequence joins TRBV9 and TRBJ1-5; a weak D match, TRBD1 (5 bases). Trimming stripped 4 bases from V and 6 bases from J, with 8 bases between. CDR1 is SGDLS, CDR2 YYNGEE, per germline. The CDR3 length is 12 residues. CDR3 region: CASSRGGQPQHF. DNA of the CDR3: TGTGCCAGCAGCCGGGGGGGTCAGCCCCAGCATTTT.

The V call is TRBV4-1, the J call TRBJ1-2; D is unclear. Germline V lookup: CDR1 MGHRA, CDR2 YSYEKL. CDR3 length: 14 residues. V shed 2 bases and J shed 3 bases, with 10 bases lying between them. The DNA for the CDR3 is TGCGCCAGCAGCCAACCCGGGTCCTACTATGGCTACACCTTC. It is translated as CASSQPGSYYGYTF.

The gene calls are TRBV5-1 and TRBJ1-2; 7 bases are a match to TRBD1. With V trimmed by 2 bases and J by 6 bases, 4 bases remained unmatched. This CDR3 has 13 residues. Germline CDR1 is SGHRS and CDR2 is YFSETQ. CDR3 sequence reads: CASSLSGTDGYTF. The DNA for the CDR3 is TGCGCCAGCAGCTTATCCGGGACAGATGGCTACACCTTC.

This clone has a single count. V is TRBV29-1 and J is TRBJ1-2; D not certain. Deletions cut 2 bases from V and 9 bases from J, with 19 bases between. CDR1 SQVTM and CDR2 ANQGSEA come from the germline V gene. The CDR3 runs to 14 residues. CDR3 sequence reads: CSVETEGLLKSYTF. CDR3 sequence (DNA): TGCAGCGTTGAAACGGAGGGTTTACTGAAAAGCTACACCTTC.

This CDR3 reads CASSFGGPYGYTF. The CDR3 nucleotides are TGTGCCAGCAGTTTCGGCGGGCCCTATGGCTACACCTTC. This sequence joins TRBV27 and TRBJ1-2; no clear D. The germline V gene encodes CDR1 MNHEY and CDR2 SMNVEV (reference sequence). V dropped 3 bases and J dropped 4 bases, with 9 bases sitting between them. CDR3 length equals 13 residues.

A note on this clone: Other DNA sequences within the sample encode an identical CDR3. V gene TRBV7-3 combines with J gene TRBJ2-1; D is perhaps TRBD1 (5 bases). V was pared by 2 bases and J by 2 bases, with 10 bases between. CDR1 is SGHTA and CDR2 is FQGTGA in the germline V gene. This CDR3 is 15 amino acids long. The CDR3 is CASSLLAGPYNEQFF. CDR3 nucleotides: TGTGCCAGCAGCTTATTGGCAGGGCCCTACAATGAGCAGTTCTTC. The full variable domain, rest sourced from reference TRBV7-3 and TRBJ2-1, is GAGVSQTPSNKVTEKGKYVELRCDPISGHTALYWYRQSLGQGPEFLIYFQGTGAADDSGLPNDRFFAVRPEGSVSTLKIQRTERGDSAVYLCASSLLAGPYNEQFFGPGTRLTVL.

CDR3 bases: TGTGCCAGCAGCCCCGGGAGATTTTCACCCCTCCACTTT. Translated: CASSPGRFSPLHF. The chain carries TRBV7-8 and TRBJ1-6, with D unresolved. The ends were cut back, 5 bases at V and 9 bases at J, with 11 bases in the middle. Germline-derived CDR1 and CDR2 are SGHVS and FQNEAQ. This CDR3 spans 13 amino acids.